A selection of T cell receptor beta chains follows, all from one sample in a study of T-cell memory formation after mild COVID-19. One entry per CDR3 protein, called by TCRdb with MiXCR from the 5' RACE reads. The sample consists of 350,000 to 500,000 distinct CDR3 sequences, about a quarter of them appearing once. The sequenced sample was PBMCs or a T cell subset sorted from them (not recorded which). The origin of the receptors is an adult woman who had mild COVID-19 (a few samples of this study predate the infection). Cell type and time point are not known. CDR3s include the opening cysteine and the closing phenylalanine or tryptophan. Each record gives: V gene, clone size, J gene, D gene, CDR3 DNA, CDR3 protein. D genes are given only for firm matches. Some rows mark clone size as missing; the rest say once, few, many or name a class of expanded clone.

TRBV6-5,NA,TRBJ1-1,NA,TGTGCCAGCAGTTACACATTCGGGCTAGGGACTGAAGCTTTCTTT,CASSYTFGLGTEAFF
TRBV7-8,NA,TRBJ1-2,NA,TGTGCCAGCAGCTTAGTAAATGCTGGCTACACCTTC,CASSLVNAGYTF
TRBV6-4,NA,TRBJ2-7,TRBD1,TGTGCCAGCAGCGAAAGGACAGGGGGCTACGAGCAGTACTTC,CASSERTGGYEQYF
TRBV29-1,NA,TRBJ2-7,NA,TGCAGCGTTGAATGGGCGGATTCCTACGAGCAGTACTTC,CSVEWADSYEQYF
TRBV5-1,NA,TRBJ2-3,TRBD2,TGCGCCAGCAGCCACCACCGGGGAGCGGGAGCTGGGGATACGCAGTATTTT,CASSHHRGAGAGDTQYF
TRBV30,NA,TRBJ2-7,NA,TGTGCCTGGGGTCGGAACGAGCAGTACTTC,CAWGRNEQYF
TRBV11-1,many,TRBJ2-1,TRBD2,TGTGCCAGCAGTTCTTACCGACTAGCGGGGGGCCTTAGAAGTGAGCAGTTCTTC,CASSSYRLAGGLRSEQFF
TRBV29-1,NA,TRBJ1-1,NA,TGCAGCGGTCATGGGGGAGCCGTGGCTTTCTTT,CSGHGGAVAFF
TRBV4-1,NA,TRBJ1-1,NA,TGCGCCAGCAGCCAAGGACAGCACACTGAAGCTTTCTTT,CASSQGQHTEAFF
TRBV5-4,many,TRBJ2-7,NA,TGTGCCAGCAGCATCAGGGCTTTCCCCTACGAGCAGTACTTC,CASSIRAFPYEQYF
TRBV5-1,few,TRBJ2-5,TRBD2,TGCGCCAGCAGGACTAGCAGTCAACAAGAGACCCAGTACTTC,CASRTSSQQETQYF
TRBV24-1,NA,TRBJ2-3,TRBD2,TGTGCCACCTACCAGGGAGGGACGCAGTATTTT,CATYQGGTQYF
TRBV6-1,few,TRBJ2-2,TRBD2,TGTGCCTTAACTAGCGGAGCATCGAACACCGGGGAGCTGTTTTTT,CALTSGASNTGELFF
TRBV12-3/TRBV12-4,NA,TRBJ1-1,TRBD1,TGTGCCAGCAGTCCCATAGGGACAGGGATCACGACTGAAGCTTTCTTT,CASSPIGTGITTEAFF
TRBV25-1,many,TRBJ2-5,NA,TGTGCCAGCAGGTCGTCCCGGGACATAGAAGAGACCCAGTACTTC,CASRSSRDIEETQYF
TRBV5-4,few,TRBJ2-3,NA,TGTGCCAGCAGCTTTGCCTACGGGGGTCCAGATACGCAGTATTTT,CASSFAYGGPDTQYF
TRBV7-8,few,TRBJ1-4,NA,TGTGCCAGCTCTCATGGGGTCAGGGAGGAAAAACTGTTTTTT,CASSHGVREEKLFF
TRBV20-1,few,TRBJ2-2,TRBD1,TGCAGTGCTAGAGAGGCAGGGACAGGGGACCGGTCCGGGGAGCTGTTTTTT,CSAREAGTGDRSGELFF
TRBV5-6,NA,TRBJ2-1,TRBD1,TGTGCCAGCAGCTTGGACAGGGGGCCCCACAATGAGCAGTTCTTC,CASSLDRGPHNEQFF
TRBV27,few,TRBJ2-1,TRBD2,TGTGCCAGCAGTCCCTACCTGACTAGCGGGGGGGATGAGCAGTTCTTC,CASSPYLTSGGDEQFF
TRBV3-1,NA,TRBJ1-3,NA,TGTGCCAGCAGCACATACCTCGGGCATCGAAACACCATATATTTT,CASSTYLGHRNTIYF
TRBV7-2,NA,TRBJ2-7,TRBD1,TGTGCCAGCAGCGGGGACAGGGTCCAACACGAGCAGTACTTC,CASSGDRVQHEQYF
TRBV7-3,NA,TRBJ2-5,TRBD2,TGTGCCAGCAGCCCCTGGACTAGCGGGGGTTTAGAGACCCAGTACTTC,CASSPWTSGGLETQYF
TRBV5-1,NA,TRBJ1-5,NA,TGCGCCAGCAGCTTGATTCCAGGACCTGATCAGCCCCAGCATTTT,CASSLIPGPDQPQHF
TRBV9,NA,TRBJ1-2,NA,TGTGCCAGCAGCGTAGGTGGACAAATTAACTATGGCTACACCTTC,CASSVGGQINYGYTF
TRBV12-3/TRBV12-4,NA,TRBJ2-2,NA,TGTGCCAGTACATTAGTAGGGAAATCCGGGGAGCTGTTTTTT,CASTLVGKSGELFF
TRBV3-1,few,TRBJ2-1,TRBD2,TGTGCCAGCAGCCAAGAAGGGACTAGCGGGGGAAGGGGCAATGAGCAGTTCTTC,CASSQEGTSGGRGNEQFF
TRBV20-1,few,TRBJ2-1,NA,TGCAGTGCTAGAGATGCGGGGTCCGACGGGGTCAATGAGCAGTTCTTC,CSARDAGSDGVNEQFF
TRBV7-2,few,TRBJ2-1,TRBD1,TGTGCCAGCAGCGCCGGGACTCACAGGGGGTCCTACAATGAGCAGTTCTTC,CASSAGTHRGSYNEQFF
TRBV27,few,TRBJ2-5,NA,TGTGCCAGCAGGCCAGGCGGGTCGATCGAGACCCAGTACTTC,CASRPGGSIETQYF
TRBV5-1,few,TRBJ2-1,TRBD2,TGCGCCAGCAGCTTGGATCCATCGGGGACTAGCTACAATGAGCAGTTCTTC,CASSLDPSGTSYNEQFF
TRBV12-3/TRBV12-4,NA,TRBJ1-1,TRBD1,TGTGCCAGCACGGACAGGGGGCGAATGAGGGCCACTGAAGCTTTCTTT,CASTDRGRMRATEAFF
TRBV4-1,NA,TRBJ1-1,NA,TGCGCCAGCAGCCGCTCCACTGAAGCTTTCTTT,CASSRSTEAFF
TRBV2,NA,TRBJ1-3,TRBD1,TGTGCCAGCAGCCAAAGGACAGGGATTGGAAACACCATATATTTT,CASSQRTGIGNTIYF
TRBV29-1,few,TRBJ2-5,TRBD1,TGCAGCGTCCTTGACAGGGGGAAGGAGACCCAGTACTTC,CSVLDRGKETQYF
TRBV20-1,NA,TRBJ2-1,NA,TGCAGTGCTCCCCACAGGGGGGGCAGGTCGGCGAGCTCCTACAATGAGCAGTTCTTC,CSAPHRGGRSASSYNEQFF
TRBV11-2,NA,TRBJ2-1,TRBD2,TGTGCCAGCAGCTTAAAGGCTTTTTGGCGGGAGGCAAATGAGCAGTTCTTC,CASSLKAFWREANEQFF
TRBV13,few,TRBJ2-5,TRBD1,TGTGCCAGCAGCTTACACAGGGGGCTAACCCAGTACTTC,CASSLHRGLTQYF
TRBV15,few,TRBJ1-5,NA,TGTGCCACCAGCAACGGGGGGGGAGGTCAGCCCCAGCATTTT,CATSNGGGGQPQHF
TRBV5-5,NA,TRBJ2-3,NA,TGTGCCAGCAGCTGGACCGGGACGGACTTTAGCACAGATACGCAGTATTTT,CASSWTGTDFSTDTQYF
TRBV6-2/TRBV6-3,few,TRBJ1-2,TRBD1,TGTGCCAGCAGCTCGGACAGGCGGAGGGGCTACACCTTC,CASSSDRRRGYTF
TRBV12-3/TRBV12-4,many,TRBJ2-7,TRBD2,TGTGCCAGCAGCCTAGCGGGAGGGATGGGCGAGCAGTACTTC,CASSLAGGMGEQYF
TRBV2,once,TRBJ2-7,TRBD1,TGTGCCAGCTTGCAGGGACAGGGGGCCTACGAGCAGTACTTC,CASLQGQGAYEQYF
TRBV12-3/TRBV12-4,NA,TRBJ2-2,NA,TGTGCCAGCAGTTTACCAGAGTCGGGGGAATGGAACACCGGGGAGCTGTTTTTT,CASSLPESGEWNTGELFF
TRBV30,NA,TRBJ2-2,TRBD1,TGTGCCTGGAACCGGGGACAGGCACACACCGGGGAGCTGTTTTTT,CAWNRGQAHTGELFF
TRBV5-4,NA,TRBJ1-1,NA,TGTGCCAGCAGCGATCCCCAGGAGCGGAACACTGAAGCTTTCTTT,CASSDPQERNTEAFF
TRBV9,NA,TRBJ2-1,NA,TGTGCCAGCAGCGTAGAAGGGACTCGAGCGTCGGATGAGCAGTTCTTC,CASSVEGTRASDEQFF
TRBV27,NA,TRBJ2-1,TRBD2,TGTGCCAGCAGTTTATGGGCGGGGGGATACAATGAGCAGTTCTTC,CASSLWAGGYNEQFF
TRBV12-3/TRBV12-4,NA,TRBJ1-1,NA,TGTGCCAGCAGTTGGTACTCCATGAACACTGAAGCTTTCTTT,CASSWYSMNTEAFF
TRBV12-3/TRBV12-4,NA,TRBJ1-5,NA,TGTGCCAGCATTCCTGCCCGAGGGGTTAATAGCAATCAGCCCCAGCATTTT,CASIPARGVNSNQPQHF
TRBV24-1,few,TRBJ2-1,TRBD2,TGTGCCACCAGTGACTCTAGCGGGGGGCTTCACAATGAGCAGTTCTTC,CATSDSSGGLHNEQFF
TRBV19,NA,TRBJ2-7,NA,TGTGCCAGTAGTCCCCGCAGGGGATACGAGCAGTACTTC,CASSPRRGYEQYF
TRBV3-1,NA,TRBJ2-1,NA,TGTGCCAGCAGAACCGGGACTGGGATCAATGAGCAGTTCTTC,CASRTGTGINEQFF
TRBV12-3/TRBV12-4,NA,TRBJ2-1,NA,TGTGCCAGCACCCCCTCGGGGGTGGCCGGGAGTGAGTTCTTC,CASTPSGVAGSEFF
TRBV4-1,NA,TRBJ2-7,TRBD2,TGCGCCAGCAGCCAAGAATTCACGGGAGGGGACGAGCAGTACTTC,CASSQEFTGGDEQYF